The T cell receptor (beta chain) described here comes from a study of CD8 T cells in Susac syndrome. Reverse transcription of 0.5 to 1 ug RNA was performed with random hexamers. TCRdb redid the calling of the immunoSEQ multiplex PCR reads with MiXCR, one entry per CDR3 protein. This table holds approximately 150,000 distinct CDR3 sequences, around 85% found once. The CDR3 is 15 residues long. The V gene lost 3 bases and the J gene lost 3 bases, with 14 bases spanning the gap. Germline CDR1 and CDR2: SQVTM and ANQGSEA. The chain is built from TRBV29-1 and TRBJ2-2, with a weak D call TRBD2 (6 bases). This clonotype originated in a human donor with multiple sclerosis. Specimen: CD8+ T cells from PBMCs. CDR3 in amino acids: CSVDYGGEDTGELFF. The CDR3 coding sequence is TGCAGCGTTGATTATGGAGGGGAAGACACCGGGGAGCTGTTTTTT.